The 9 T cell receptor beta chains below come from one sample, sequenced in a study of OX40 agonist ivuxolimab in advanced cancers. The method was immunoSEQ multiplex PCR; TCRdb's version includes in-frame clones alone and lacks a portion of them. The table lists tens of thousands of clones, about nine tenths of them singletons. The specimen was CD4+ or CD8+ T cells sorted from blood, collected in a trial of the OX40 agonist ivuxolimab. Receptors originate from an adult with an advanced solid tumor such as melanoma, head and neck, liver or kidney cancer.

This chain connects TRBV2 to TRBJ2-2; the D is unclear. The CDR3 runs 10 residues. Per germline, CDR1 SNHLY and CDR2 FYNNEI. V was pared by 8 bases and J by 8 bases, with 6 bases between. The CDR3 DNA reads TGTGCCAGCTCTGGGGGGGAGCTGTTTTTT. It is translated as CASSGGELFF.

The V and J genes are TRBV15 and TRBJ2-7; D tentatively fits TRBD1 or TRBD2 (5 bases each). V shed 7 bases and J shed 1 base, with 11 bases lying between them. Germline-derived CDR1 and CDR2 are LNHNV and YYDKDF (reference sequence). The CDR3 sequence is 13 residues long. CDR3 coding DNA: TGTGCCACCAAGAGGGGCTTATCCTACGAGCAGTACTTC. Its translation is CATKRGLSYEQYF.

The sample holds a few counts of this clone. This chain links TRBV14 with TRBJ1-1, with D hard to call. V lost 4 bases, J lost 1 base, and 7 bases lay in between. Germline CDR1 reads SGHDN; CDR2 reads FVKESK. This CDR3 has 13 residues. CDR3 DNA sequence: TGTGCCAGCAGCCTTCCGGGGAACACTGAAGCTTTCTTT. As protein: CASSLPGNTEAFF.

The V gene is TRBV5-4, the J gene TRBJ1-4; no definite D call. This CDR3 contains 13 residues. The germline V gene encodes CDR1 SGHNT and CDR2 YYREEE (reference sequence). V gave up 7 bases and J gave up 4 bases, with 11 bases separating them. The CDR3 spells CASQEGGNEKLFF. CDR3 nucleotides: TGTGCCAGCCAGGAGGGCGGTAATGAAAAACTGTTTTTT.

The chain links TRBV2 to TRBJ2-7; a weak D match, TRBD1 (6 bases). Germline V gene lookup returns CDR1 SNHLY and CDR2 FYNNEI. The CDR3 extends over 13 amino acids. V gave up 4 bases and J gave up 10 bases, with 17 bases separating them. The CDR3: CASSVDQGFQQYF. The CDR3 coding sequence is TGTGCCAGCAGTGTCGATCAGGGGTTCCAACAGTACTTC. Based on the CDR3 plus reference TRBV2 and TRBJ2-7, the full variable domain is EPEVTQTPSHQVTQMGQEVILRCVPISNHLYFYWYRQILGQKVEFLVSFYNNEISEKSEIFDDQFSVERPDGSNFTLKIRSTKLEDSAMYFCASSVDQGFQQYFGPGTRLTVT.

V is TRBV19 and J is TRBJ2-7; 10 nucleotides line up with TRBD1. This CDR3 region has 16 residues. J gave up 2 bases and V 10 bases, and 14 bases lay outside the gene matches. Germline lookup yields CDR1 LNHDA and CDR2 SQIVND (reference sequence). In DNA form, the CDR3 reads TGTGCCATACGTGGAGGGGCGACAGGGGGCCCCTACGAGCAGTACTTC. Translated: CAIRGGATGGPYEQYF.

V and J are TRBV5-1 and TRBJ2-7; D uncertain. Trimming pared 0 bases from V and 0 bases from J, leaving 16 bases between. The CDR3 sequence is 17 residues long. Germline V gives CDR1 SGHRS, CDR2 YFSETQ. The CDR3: CASSLDQDLISSYEQYF. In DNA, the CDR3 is TGCGCCAGCAGCTTGGATCAAGACTTAATAAGCTCCTACGAGCAGTACTTC.

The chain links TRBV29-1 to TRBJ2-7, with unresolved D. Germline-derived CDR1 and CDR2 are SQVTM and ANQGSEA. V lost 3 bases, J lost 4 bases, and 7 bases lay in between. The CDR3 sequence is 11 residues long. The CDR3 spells CSVEVRYEQYF. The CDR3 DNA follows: TGCAGCGTTGAGGTTCGGTACGAGCAGTACTTC.

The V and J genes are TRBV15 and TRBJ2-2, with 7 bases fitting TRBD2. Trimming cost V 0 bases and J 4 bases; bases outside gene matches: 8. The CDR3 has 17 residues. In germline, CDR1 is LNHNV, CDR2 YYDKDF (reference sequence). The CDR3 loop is CATSRDQGGGPTGELFF. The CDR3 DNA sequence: TGTGCCACCAGCAGAGATCAGGGCGGGGGTCCCACCGGGGAGCTGTTTTTT. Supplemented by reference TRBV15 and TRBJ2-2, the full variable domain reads DAMVIQNPRYQVTQFGKPVTLSCSQTLNHNVMYWYQQKSSQAPKLLFHYYDKDFNNEADTPDNFQSRRPNTSFCFLDIRSPGLGDTAMYLCATSRDQGGGPTGELFFGEGSRLTVL.